Presented here are 30 T cell receptor beta chains from one specimen sequenced in a study of T cell repertoires in cytomegalovirus infection (dated by TCRdb to the late 2010s). TCRdb shows the sequencer as Illumina HiSeq 1500. In-frame beta chains were kept once TCRdb had trimmed the public reads at Q25 with fastp and called clones with MiXCR. Every distinct CDR3 protein forms one entry, paired with its most common genes and DNA. This sample comprises 600,000 to 800,000 distinct CDR3 sequences, approximately 24% of them detected only once. Together, the top ten hold 6.5% to 10% of the sample. Sequencing used CD8+ T cells from PBMCs. These receptors all come from a human donor in good health (CMV status not recorded). Some clones in this sample may be carry-over from other donors' samples.

The J gene is TRBJ2-1, the V gene TRBV27; 7 nucleotides agree with TRBD2. V shed 6 bases, J shed 0 bases, and the junction held 11 bases outside the gene matches. This CDR3 is built from 17 residues. From germline, CDR1 is MNHEY and CDR2 SMNVEV (reference sequence). CDR3 sequence reads: CASREPPAGSSYNEQFF. DNA of the CDR3: TGTGCCAGCAGGGAACCCCCAGCGGGGAGCTCCTACAATGAGCAGTTCTTC.

CDR3: CATSSRDSSYNEQFF. As DNA, the CDR3 is TGTGCCACCAGTAGTCGAGACAGCTCCTACAATGAGCAGTTCTTC. The chain links TRBV24-1 to TRBJ2-1; maybe TRBD1 (5 bases). The CDR3 runs to 15 residues. Trimming removed 6 bases at V and 0 bases at J, with 11 bases between. Germline V gene sequence: CDR1 KGHDR, CDR2 SFDVKD.

This sequence joins TRBV2 and TRBJ2-6, with D perhaps TRBD1 or TRBD2 (5 bases each). This CDR3 comprises 14 residues. The V and J ends lost 7 bases and 4 bases respectively, with 11 bases between them. The germline V gene encodes CDR1 SNHLY and CDR2 FYNNEI. CDR3 bases: TGTGCCAGCAAAGAGGGGACGGGGGCCAACGTCCTGACTTTC. This sequence encodes CASKEGTGANVLTF.

The chain combines TRBV10-3 with TRBJ1-2; D is ambiguous. CDR1 is ENHRY, CDR2 SYGVKD, per germline. V shed 7 bases and J shed 10 bases, with 16 bases lying between them. The CDR3 spans 12 residues. The CDR3 sequence is CAINDHLSAYTF. In DNA, the CDR3 is TGTGCCATCAACGACCACTTATCCGCCTACACCTTC.

The chain joins TRBV7-2 to TRBJ2-7; 10 bases agree with TRBD2. The CDR3 runs 15 residues. The J segment lost 4 bases and the V segment lost 3 bases, leaving 6 bases of the junction unmatched. The germline gives CDR1 SGHTA, CDR2 FQGNSA. CDR3 in amino acids: CASSLVPSGGYEQYF. Written as DNA, the CDR3 is TGTGCCAGCAGCTTGGTCCCTAGCGGGGGTTACGAGCAGTACTTC.

This chain connects TRBV14 to TRBJ2-5; weak D call: TRBD1 (6 bases). Germline V gives CDR1 SGHDN, CDR2 FVKESK. The V gene lost 4 bases and the J gene lost 3 bases, with 18 bases spanning the gap. This CDR3 comprises 16 residues. This chain's CDR3 is CASSPGAWRREETQYF. The CDR3 DNA follows: TGTGCCAGCAGCCCAGGGGCTTGGCGACGGGAAGAGACCCAGTACTTC.

This rearrangement joins TRBV9 to TRBJ2-5, with 11 bases identical to TRBD2. Germline trimming cut 0 bases from V and 3 bases from J; bases unmatched to any gene: 1. From germline, CDR1 is SGDLS and CDR2 YYNGEE. The CDR3 consists of 15 residues. The CDR3, as DNA: TGTGCCAGCAGCGTAGAACTAGCGGGGGAAGAGACCCAGTACTTC. Amino acids: CASSVELAGEETQYF. Drawing the rest from reference TRBV9 and TRBJ2-5, the complete variable domain is DSGVTQTPKHLITATGQRVTLRCSPRSGDLSVYWYQQSLDQGLQFLIQYYNGEERAKGNILERFSAQQFPDLHSELNLSSLELGDSALYFCASSVELAGEETQYFGPGTRLLVL.

In this sample, this clonotype turned up many times. Mismatch with germline at one junction end may stem from a read error. Here the CDR3 reads CASSPTSGGHNEQFF. CDR3 sequence (DNA): TGTGCTAGCAGCCCGACTAGCGGGGGGCACAATGAGCAGTTCTTC. This rearrangement joins TRBV7-7 to TRBJ2-1; 13 positions match TRBD2. Germline CDR1 SSHAT, CDR2 FNYEAQ (reference sequence). The length of the CDR3 is 15 residues.

This clonotype occurred a few times. The chain employs TRBV14 and TRBJ1-1, with D uncertain. This CDR3 comprises 17 residues. From germline, CDR1 is SGHDN and CDR2 FVKESK. V was shortened by 3 bases and J by 0 bases, with 17 bases between the two germline ends. CDR3: CASSQGPLRQVNTEAFF. The CDR3 coding sequence is TGTGCCAGCAGCCAGGGTCCGCTGCGGCAAGTGAACACTGAAGCTTTCTTT.

The J gene is TRBJ1-1, the V gene TRBV29-1; D is perhaps TRBD1 (5 bases). Germline V lookup: CDR1 SQVTM, CDR2 ANQGSEA. The V gene lost 3 bases and the J gene lost 7 bases, with 9 bases spanning the gap. The CDR3 length is 11 residues. CDR3 in amino acids: CSVEGRFEAFF. CDR3 DNA sequence: TGCAGCGTTGAGGGGCGATTTGAAGCTTTCTTT.

Regarding this clonotype: A much larger clonotype is one base distant, so this may be a read error. J is TRBJ2-3 and V is TRBV11-3; the D is unclear. The CDR3 is 13 residues long. Germline V gene lookup returns CDR1 SGHNT and CDR2 YENEEA. CDR3: CTSSYTFTDTQYF. CDR3 nucleotide sequence: TGTACCAGCAGCTATACCTTCACAGATACGCAGTATTTT. Full variable domain (missing parts from reference TRBV11-3 and TRBJ2-3): EAGVVQSPRYKIIEKKQPVAFWCNPISGHNTLYWYLQNLGQGPELLIRYENEEAVDDSQLPKDRFSAERLKGVDSTLKIQPAELGDSAVYLCTSSYTFTDTQYFGPGTRLTVL.

This clonotype was counted ten times or more. A junction end diverges from the germline sequence, so it may reflect a read error. The chain couples TRBV7-7 to TRBJ2-3; 9 bases agree with TRBD1. The CDR3 runs 15 residues. Germline-derived CDR1 and CDR2 are SSHAT and FNYEAQ (reference sequence). CDR3 coding DNA: TGTGCTAGCAGCCGGACAGGGGAAAGCACAGATACGCAGTATTTT. It encodes CASSRTGESTDTQYF.

This rearrangement joins TRBV7-9 to TRBJ1-6; D unresolved. The germline V gene has CDR1 SEHNR and CDR2 FQNEAQ (reference sequence). This CDR3 is built from 12 residues. The ends were cut back, 7 bases at V and 5 bases at J, with 6 bases in the middle. CDR3 amino acids: CASTGDNSPLHF. The CDR3 nucleotides are TGTGCCAGCACCGGGGATAATTCACCCCTCCACTTT.

This clonotype has a count of ten or more. V usage is TRBV9 and J usage is TRBJ2-1; the D call may be TRBD1 or TRBD2 (6 bases each). V was shortened by 0 bases and J by 5 bases, with 12 bases between the two germline ends. Per the germline V gene, CDR1 is SGDLS and CDR2 is YYNGEE. There are 15 residues in the CDR3. This chain's CDR3 is CASSVVEGENNEQFF. The CDR3 DNA is TGTGCCAGCAGCGTAGTGGAGGGGGAAAACAATGAGCAGTTCTTC. The whole variable domain, filled in from reference TRBV9 and TRBJ2-1, reads DSGVTQTPKHLITATGQRVTLRCSPRSGDLSVYWYQQSLDQGLQFLIQYYNGEERAKGNILERFSAQQFPDLHSELNLSSLELGDSALYFCASSVVEGENNEQFFGPGTRLTVL.

This chain joins TRBV2 and TRBJ2-1; D is possibly TRBD1 (6 bases). The CDR3 contains 14 residues. The germline gives CDR1 SNHLY, CDR2 FYNNEI. Trimming took off 3 bases at V and 5 bases at J, with 11 bases between the two ends. The chain's CDR3 is CASSDAQGNNEQFF. Written as DNA, the CDR3 is TGTGCCAGCAGTGACGCACAGGGAAACAATGAGCAGTTCTTC.

A few counts support this clonotype. The chain uses TRBV29-1 and TRBJ1-1; D is uncertain. V shed 6 bases and J shed 5 bases, with 13 bases lying between them. The CDR3 covers 12 residues. Germline V gives CDR1 SQVTM, CDR2 ANQGSEA. The CDR3 is CSVGVSATEAFF. The CDR3 bases are TGCAGCGTCGGGGTAAGTGCGACTGAAGCTTTCTTT.

This clonotype came up a few times. The chain recombines TRBV7-9 with TRBJ2-2; D perhaps matches TRBD1 (6 bases). The CDR3 runs to 14 residues. CDR1 and CDR2 from the germline V gene are SEHNR and FQNEAQ (reference sequence). Trimming pared 4 bases from V and 4 bases from J, leaving 10 bases between. CDR3 protein: CASSYTGTTGELFF. The DNA of the CDR3 is TGTGCCAGCAGCTATACAGGGACCACCGGGGAGCTGTTTTTT.

On this clonotype itself: A single base separates this from a much larger clone, so it may be a read error. This likely comes from a read error, as the CDR3 has no conserved phenylalanine or tryptophan at its end. The V gene is TRBV6-6, the J gene TRBJ2-5, with a tentative D call TRBD1 (6 bases). In germline, CDR1 is MNHNY, CDR2 SVGAGI (reference sequence). V was pared by 5 bases and J by 1 base, with 14 bases between. The CDR3 totals 15 residues. The CDR3: CASSQGRGSQETQYS. The CDR3 region has the DNA TGTGCCAGCAGTCAGGGAAGGGGGAGCCAAGAGACCCAGTACTCC.

The rearrangement links TRBV20-1 to TRBJ1-4; 7 bases are a match to TRBD1. The CDR3 has 14 amino acids. Losses at the gene ends were 1 base for V and 7 bases for J; bases not matched to a gene: 6. Per germline, CDR1 DFQATT and CDR2 SNEGSKA (reference sequence). Here the CDR3 DNA reads TGCAGTGCTAGAGGAGGGGGCAGTGGTGAAAAACTGTTTTTT. Its translation: CSARGGGSGEKLFF.

This clonotype was recorded many times. The chain combines TRBV7-8 with TRBJ1-1; 10 positions match TRBD1. The CDR3 is made up of 14 amino acids. Germline V gene data show CDR1 as SGHVS and CDR2 as FQNEAQ. J gave up 6 bases and V 5 bases, and 6 bases lay outside the gene matches. The CDR3 sequence: CASSPDRGVPEAFF. The CDR3 region has the DNA TGTGCCAGCAGCCCGGACAGGGGGGTACCTGAAGCTTTCTTT.

This clonotype was found many times. V usage is TRBV12-3 or TRBV12-4 and J usage is TRBJ1-5; D may be TRBD1 (5 bases). The CDR3 loop spans 15 amino acids. Trimming shortened V by 3 bases and J by 3 bases, and 12 bases separated the two germline ends. Here the CDR3 DNA reads TGTGCCAGCAGTTTTAGCTGGACACTCAATCAGCCCCAGCATTTT. Amino acid sequence: CASSFSWTLNQPQHF.

A note on this clonotype: A much larger clone is a single base away; this may be a read error. The V and J genes are TRBV7-6 and TRBJ2-1; 9 nucleotides match TRBD1. The CDR3 runs 16 residues. Germline values: CDR1 SGHVS, CDR2 FNYEAQ. After removal of 7 bases from V and 0 bases from J, the junction contained 7 bases not matched to a gene. For the CDR3, the DNA is TGTGCCAGCAACCAATCGACAGGGGGCTCCTACAATGAGCAGTTCTTC. This gives the protein CASNQSTGGSYNEQFF. The entire variable domain, with the rest obtained from reference TRBV7-6 and TRBJ2-1, is as follows: GAGVSQSPRYKVTKRGQDVALRCDPISGHVSLYWYRQALGQGPEFLTYFNYEAQQDKSGLPNDRFSAERPEGSISTLTIQRTEQRDSAMYRCASNQSTGGSYNEQFFGPGTRLTVL.

The rearrangement uses TRBV4-3 and TRBJ2-1, with 11 nucleotides matching TRBD2. Trimming removed 0 bases from V and 4 bases from J; junction bases left unmatched: 2. Looked up from germline, CDR1 is LGHNA and CDR2 is YSLEER. The CDR3 runs to 16 residues. The CDR3 loop reads CASSQDSGGVYNEQFF. In nucleotides, the CDR3 is TGCGCCAGCAGCCAAGATAGCGGGGGGGTGTACAATGAGCAGTTCTTC.

This clonotype was seen repeatedly, ten times or more. This chain uses TRBV28 with TRBJ2-3; maybe TRBD1 (6 bases). Trimming took 3 bases from V and 4 from J, leaving 14 bases between them. The germline V gene encodes CDR1 MDHEN and CDR2 SYDVKM. The CDR3 sequence is 15 residues long. CDR3 region: CASSLPGALADTQYF. The CDR3 DNA reads as TGTGCCAGCAGTTTGCCAGGGGCCCTCGCAGATACGCAGTATTTT. The whole variable domain, filled in from reference TRBV28 and TRBJ2-3, reads DVKVTQSSRYLVKRTGEKVFLECVQDMDHENMFWYRQDPGLGLRLIYFSYDVKMKEKGDIPEGYSVSREKKERFSLILESASTNQTSMYLCASSLPGALADTQYFGPGTRLTVL.

V is TRBV2 and J is TRBJ2-7; 11 bases line up with TRBD1. V shed 2 bases and J 3 bases; nucleotides not matched to a gene: 9. The CDR3 totals 17 residues. Per the germline V gene, CDR1 is SNHLY and CDR2 is FYNNEI. CDR3 residues: CASSEIGFGTGGYEQYF. In DNA, the CDR3 is TGTGCCAGCAGTGAAATAGGGTTCGGGACAGGGGGCTACGAGCAGTACTTC. The whole variable domain, remainder taken from reference TRBV2 and TRBJ2-7, is EPEVTQTPSHQVTQMGQEVILRCVPISNHLYFYWYRQILGQKVEFLVSFYNNEISEKSEIFDDQFSVERPDGSNFTLKIRSTKLEDSAMYFCASSEIGFGTGGYEQYFGPGTRLTVT.

This clonotype was detected once. This may come from a read error, since a much larger clone is one base off. The genes are TRBV20-1 and TRBJ1-1; TRBD1 might be the D (5 bases). CDR3 size: 17 residues. The germline gives CDR1 DFQATT, CDR2 SNEGSKA (reference sequence). The CDR3 is CSARDYLGSGERTEALF. CDR3 coding DNA: TGCAGTGCTAGAGATTACCTGGGTTCGGGGGAACGGACTGAAGCTCTCTTT.

The rearrangement links TRBV5-6 to TRBJ1-1; perhaps TRBD1 as D (6 bases). The CDR3 sequence is 12 residues long. Germline-derived CDR1 and CDR2 are SGHDT and YYEEEE. V was pared by 3 bases and J by 8 bases, with 11 bases between. The CDR3 spells CASSWLTGEAFF. DNA for the CDR3: TGTGCCAGCAGCTGGCTGACAGGCGAAGCTTTCTTT. The entire variable domain, with the rest obtained from reference TRBV5-6 and TRBJ1-1, is as follows: DAGVTQSPTHLIKTRGQQVTLRCSPKSGHDTVSWYQQALGQGPQFIFQYYEEEERQRGNFPDRFSGHQFPNYSSELNVNALLLGDSALYLCASSWLTGEAFFGQGTRLTVV.

The V call is TRBV12-5, the J call TRBJ2-1, with D possibly being TRBD2 (7 bases). CDR1 LGHNT and CDR2 FRNRAP come from the germline V gene. Trimming took off 3 bases at V and 4 bases at J, with 16 bases between the two ends. CDR3 length: 16 amino acids. CDR3 DNA sequence: TGTGCTAGTGGTTTTATGGGGGGGGCCGAATACAATGAGCAGTTCTTC. It is translated as CASGFMGGAEYNEQFF.

The sample holds many counts of this clonotype. The CDR3 bases are TGTGCCAGATTCTCTTCAATTTCCTACAATGAGCAGTTCTTC. As protein: CARFSSISYNEQFF. V is TRBV19 and J is TRBJ2-1; no reliable D call. The V and J ends lost 9 bases and 1 base respectively, with 13 bases between them. The CDR3 consists of 14 residues. The germline gives CDR1 LNHDA, CDR2 SQIVND (reference sequence).

A few counts support this clonotype. V is TRBV2 and J is TRBJ2-7, with 9 bases matching TRBD1. Germline CDR1 SNHLY, CDR2 FYNNEI. The CDR3 contains 14 residues. Unmatched junction bases numbered 14, after V lost 11 bases and J lost 6 bases. The CDR3 DNA follows: TGTGCCGTCAAGACCGGGACAGGGCGCCCCGAGCAGTACTTC. As protein: CAVKTGTGRPEQYF.